Presented here are 14 T cell receptor beta chains from one specimen sequenced in a study of T cells in Graves' hyperthyroidism and ophthalmopathy. RNA transcripts were the template for amplifying TCR beta CDR3 regions. The TCR CDR3 first-round RT-PCR relied on the HTBI primer set. TCRdb called the multiplex PCR reads again in MiXCR, with one record for every CDR3 protein. The table records roughly 560,000 distinct CDR3 sequences, 14% to 15% of them present only once. Sequences were obtained from blood. Every receptor here comes from a woman between 40 and 55 years old with Graves' ophthalmopathy.

This clonotype has just a few counts. The chain couples TRBV12-3 or TRBV12-4 to TRBJ1-5; TRBD1 might be the D (6 bases). Trimming cost V 3 bases and J 12 bases, with 18 bases left between them. The CDR3 spans 14 residues. CDR3 amino acids: CASSFSSWEGDQHF. CDR3 DNA sequence: TGTGCCAGCAGTTTTTCTTCATGGGAGGGGGACCAGCATTTT.

DNA of the CDR3: TGCGCCAGCAGCCCCCAGGTGTGGTCGCCGGGCACTGAAGCTTTCTTT. It yields the protein CASSPQVWSPGTEAFF. The chain combines TRBV5-1 with TRBJ1-1, with unresolved D. CDR3 length: 16 residues. V was cut by 4 bases and J by 4 bases, with 20 bases left in between. CDR1 and CDR2 from the germline V gene are SGHRS and YFSETQ.

Notes on this clonotype: Possible read error: a much larger clone is one base away. The rearrangement joins TRBV19 to TRBJ2-7, with 15 nucleotides matching TRBD2. Losses at the gene ends were 4 bases for V and 0 bases for J; bases not matched to a gene: 7. The V gene's germline CDR1 is LNHDA and CDR2 SQIVND (reference sequence). The CDR3 has 18 amino acids. The DNA for the CDR3 is TGTGCCAGTAGTAGGTGCGGGACTAGCGGGAGGAGCTCCTACGAGCAGTACTTC. It codes for CASSRCGTSGRSSYEQYF.

This clonotype was seen ten or more times. The chain has TRBV19 and TRBJ1-2, with TRBD1 as a possible D gene (5 bases). Deletions cut 3 bases from V and 5 bases from J, with 19 bases between. This CDR3 has 16 amino acids. Germline V gene sequence: CDR1 LNHDA, CDR2 SQIVND (reference sequence). Here the CDR3 reads CASSIGQGMGLYGYTF. The CDR3, as DNA: TGTGCCAGTAGTATCGGGCAGGGAATGGGTTTATATGGCTACACCTTC. The full variable domain, rest sourced from reference TRBV19 and TRBJ1-2, is DGGITQSPKYLFRKEGQNVTLSCEQNLNHDAMYWYRQDPGQGLRLIYYSQIVNDFQKGDIAEGYSVSREKKESFPLTVTSAQKNPTAFYLCASSIGQGMGLYGYTFGSGTRLTVV.

This clonotype has a count of ten or more. The chain joins TRBV28 to TRBJ1-1; D perhaps matches TRBD1 (5 bases). Trimming took 1 base from V and 3 from J, leaving 12 bases between them. CDR1 is MDHEN and CDR2 is SYDVKM in the germline V gene. CDR3 length equals 15 residues. The CDR3 DNA follows: TGTGCCAGCAGTTTATTCGGGGGTTGGGACACTGAAGCTTTCTTT. Translated: CASSLFGGWDTEAFF.

This clonotype showed up many times. The chain links TRBV28 to TRBJ1-2; D might be TRBD1 (6 bases). Trimming removed 7 bases at V and 6 bases at J, with 21 bases between. Germline V CDR1 and CDR2: MDHEN, SYDVKM. The CDR3 spans 15 residues. The CDR3 DNA sequence: TGTGCCAGCAACGAGAGAGGACAGATTATCCATGGCTACACCTTC. Translated: CASNERGQIIHGYTF.

The chain carries TRBV4-2 and TRBJ2-2, with 7 bases that match TRBD1. The V and J ends lost 0 bases and 1 base, in that order; junction bases with no gene match: 5. Germline assignment: CDR1 LGHNA and CDR2 YNFKEQ. The CDR3 spans 17 residues. The CDR3 loop is CASSQDLTGKNTGELFF. In nucleotides, the CDR3 is TGTGCCAGCAGCCAAGATCTGACAGGGAAGAACACCGGGGAGCTGTTTTTT.

In this sample, this clonotype turned up a few times. The junction departs from the called germline gene at one end, perhaps through a read error. CDR3 sequence (DNA): TGTGCCAGCAACCAAGAAACCGGGACCAAGGGGGCCAATCAGCCCCAGCATTTT. Amino acids: CASNQETGTKGANQPQHF. The V gene is TRBV4-2, the J gene TRBJ1-5; 7 nucleotides match TRBD1. This CDR3 spans 18 amino acids. Germline CDR1 reads LGHNA; CDR2 reads YNFKEQ.

This clonotype has a count of ten or more. The rearrangement links TRBV20-1 to TRBJ2-7; D tentatively reads TRBD1 or TRBD2 (5 bases each). Germline loops: CDR1 DFQATT, CDR2 SNEGSKA (reference sequence). The length of the CDR3 is 13 residues. DNA of the CDR3: TGCATGCACGCCCGGGACCGACCCTACGAGCAGTACTTC. This gives the protein CMHARDRPYEQYF.

This chain connects TRBV30 to TRBJ2-3, with 7 bases identical to TRBD1. In germline, CDR1 is GTSNPN, CDR2 SVGIG (reference sequence). The CDR3 covers 14 residues. V lost 2 bases, J lost 2 bases, and 4 bases stayed unmatched. CDR3 amino acids: CAWSRDSLTDTQYF. The CDR3 coding sequence is TGTGCCTGGAGTCGGGACAGCCTCACAGATACGCAGTATTTT.

The sample holds many counts of this clonotype. The gene calls are TRBV6-5 and TRBJ2-7; D gene uncertain. Germline-derived CDR1 and CDR2 are MNHEY and SVGAGI. Trimming cost V 5 bases and J 3 bases, with 11 bases left between them. The CDR3 extends over 13 amino acids. CDR3 DNA sequence: TGTGCCAGCAGTCCCCGAAGAGGCTACGAGCAGTACTTC. This sequence encodes CASSPRRGYEQYF.

This clonotype was recorded at least ten times. The chain carries TRBV6-2 or TRBV6-3 and TRBJ2-7; D uncertain. The V and J ends lost 5 bases and 0 bases respectively, with 17 bases between them. The CDR3 length is 16 residues. Germline CDR1 reads MNHEY; CDR2 reads SVGEGT. The CDR3 DNA reads as TGTGCCAGCAGTACCTCCAGGCAGAGGAGCTCCTACGAGCAGTACTTC. Residues: CASSTSRQRSSYEQYF.

The chain recombines TRBV18 with TRBJ1-6, with no clear D. Germline CDR1 reads KGHSH; CDR2 reads LQKENI. With 8 bases removed from V and 10 bases from J, the gap between germline ends came to 15 bases. CDR3 size: 13 residues. In DNA, the CDR3 is TGTGCCAGCGCCGGGGAACGGGAATCACCCCTCCACTTT. Residues: CASAGERESPLHF. The whole variable domain, filled in from reference TRBV18 and TRBJ1-6, reads NAGVMQNPRHLVRRRGQEARLRCSPMKGHSHVYWYRQLPEEGLKFMVYLQKENIIDESGMPKERFSAEFPKEGPSILRIQQVVRGDSAAYFCASAGERESPLHFGNGTRLTVT.

J is TRBJ2-5 and V is TRBV2; TRBD2 agrees at 10 bases. V shed 0 bases, J shed 3 bases, and the junction held 7 bases outside the gene matches. From germline, CDR1 is SNHLY and CDR2 FYNNEI. This CDR3 region has 17 residues. DNA of the CDR3: TGTGCCAGCAGTGAAGCGCCAGGGCTAGCGGGAGAAGAGACCCAGTACTTC. Encoded protein: CASSEAPGLAGEETQYF.